This T cell receptor (beta chain) comes out of a study of tumor-infiltrating lymphocytes in primary liver carcinoma. V lost 5 bases and J lost 1; bases outside the gene matches: 10. The CDR3 loop spans 17 amino acids. Germline values: CDR1 SGHRS, CDR2 YFSETQ. Co-extracting RNA and DNA was done with 20-30 mg of unsorted bulk tissue as input. This clonotype was detected ten times or more. Starting from 450 to 500 ng of total RNA, TCR beta cDNA was produced with a primer in the constant region. Sequencing libraries for TCR beta derived from three nested multiplex PCR rounds that used slightly modified ARM-PCR. Amplification in the first two PCR rounds was performed using TRBV1-TRBV30 forward primers and a C-beta reverse primer for around 10 cycles each. TCRdb reanalysed the multiplex PCR reads using MiXCR and keeps one entry per CDR3 protein. The sample records around 120,000 distinct CDR3 sequences, 55% to 70% being singletons.

Sequences were obtained from tumor-adjacent normal liver tissue. The clonotype originates from a woman aged 55 to 70 with primary liver carcinoma and hepatitis B virus infection. The V and J genes are TRBV5-1 and TRBJ2-3; 10 nucleotides line up with TRBD1. CDR3 bases: TGCGCCAGCAGTCAAGCAACCGGGACAGGGGGCACAGATACGCAGTATTTT. Protein: CASSQATGTGGTDTQYF.